This record concerns one T cell receptor beta chain sequence. The cDNA was synthesized by means of template-switch 5'RACE, which was carried out with 10-nucleotide random UMIs. Over 170 million TCR-beta sequences (from 15-18 subjects) were yielded by each sequencing run. From the 5' RACE reads, TCRdb called clonotypes with MiXCR, one entry per CDR3 protein. The repertoire holds about 95,000 distinct CDR3 sequences, with roughly 4% as singletons. Where libraries were unsorted, they were derived from 2 million PBMCs stored at -80 degrees C. The data belong to a study of neurological immune-mediated disorders. Sequencing was done on a sample of PBMCs. The receptor was isolated from a woman aged 18 to 35 with multiple sclerosis.

The CDR3 spells CASSLSQGHTGELFF. The CDR3 nucleotides read TGCGCCAGCAGCTTGAGTCAGGGGCACACCGGGGAGCTGTTTTTT. The chain links TRBV5-1 to TRBJ2-2; D is perhaps TRBD1 (6 bases). This CDR3 region has 15 residues. V shed 1 base and J shed 3 bases, with 10 bases lying between them. Germline CDR1 is SGHRS and CDR2 is YFSETQ.